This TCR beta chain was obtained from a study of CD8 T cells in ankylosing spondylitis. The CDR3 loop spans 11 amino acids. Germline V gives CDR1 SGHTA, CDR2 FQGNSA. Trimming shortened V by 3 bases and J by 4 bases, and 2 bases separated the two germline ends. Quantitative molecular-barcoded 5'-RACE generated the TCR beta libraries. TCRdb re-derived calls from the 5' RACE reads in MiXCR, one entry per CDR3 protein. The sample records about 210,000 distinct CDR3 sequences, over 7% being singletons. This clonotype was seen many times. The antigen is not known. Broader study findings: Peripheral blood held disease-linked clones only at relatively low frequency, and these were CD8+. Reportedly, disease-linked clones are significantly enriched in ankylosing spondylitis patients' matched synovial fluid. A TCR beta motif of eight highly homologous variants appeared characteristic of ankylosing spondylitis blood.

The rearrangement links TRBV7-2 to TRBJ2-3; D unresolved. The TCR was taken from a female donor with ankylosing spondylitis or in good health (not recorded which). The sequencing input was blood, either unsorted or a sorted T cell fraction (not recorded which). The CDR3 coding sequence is TGTGCCAGCAGCTTTTCAGATACGCAGTATTTT. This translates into CASSFSDTQYF.